These T cell receptor beta chains were read from a single sample in a study of T cell responses to AZD1222 COVID-19 vaccine. The table came from immunoSEQ multiplex PCR; TCRdb's copy has only in-frame clones and leaves some out. The repertoire consists of 110,000 to 150,000 clones, with around 90% occurring once and the leading ten covering 1.7%. The sequenced sample was peripheral blood, obtained on day 0 of AZD1222 vaccination. The origin of the receptors is an adult in good health. Each CDR3 is given with its conserved first and last residue. The order of the fields is clone size, J gene, D gene, V gene, CDR3 DNA, CDR3 protein. The D gene is left open where the match is weak. Rows may omit the clone size; those that give it use once, few, many or a size class.

size: NA
J: TRBJ1-2
D: NA
V: TRBV7-9
DNA: TGTGCCAGCGGTGAGAGGGTGGGAGCTAACTATGGCTACACCTTC
CDR3: CASGERVGANYGYTF

size: NA
J: TRBJ1-1
D: NA
V: TRBV9
DNA: TGTGCCAGCAGCCCCCTATGGGACAACACTGAAGCTTTCTTT
CDR3: CASSPLWDNTEAFF

size: NA
J: TRBJ1-2
D: NA
V: TRBV6-5
DNA: TGTGCCAGCAGTTACTCAACAGGAGGATCCTTCGGTGGCTACACCTTC
CDR3: CASSYSTGGSFGGYTF

size: NA
J: TRBJ1-4
D: TRBD1
V: TRBV30
DNA: TGTGCCTGGAGTGTAGGACAGGGAAATGAAAAACTGTTTTTT
CDR3: CAWSVGQGNEKLFF

size: NA
J: TRBJ1-2
D: NA
V: TRBV5-1
DNA: TGCGCCAGCAGCTTTAATGTTGATGGCTACACCTTC
CDR3: CASSFNVDGYTF

size: NA
J: TRBJ2-1
D: TRBD2
V: TRBV18
DNA: TGTGCCAGCTCCCCTCGGGTAGCGGGAAGATCCTACAATGAGCAGTTCTTC
CDR3: CASSPRVAGRSYNEQFF

size: NA
J: TRBJ1-3
D: NA
V: TRBV2
DNA: TGTGCCAGCAGGGGGGGACGAGGATTCTCTGGAAACACCATATATTTT
CDR3: CASRGGRGFSGNTIYF

size: NA
J: TRBJ1-2
D: NA
V: TRBV7-9
DNA: TGTGCCAGCAGCTTATTGGCAATTAACTATGGCTACACCTTC
CDR3: CASSLLAINYGYTF

size: NA
J: TRBJ2-1
D: TRBD2
V: TRBV6-4
DNA: TGTGCCAGAGCAGTCCAGCGGGAGACCGGGCAGTTCTTC
CDR3: CARAVQRETGQFF

size: NA
J: TRBJ2-2
D: NA
V: TRBV11-1
DNA: TGTGCCAGCAGCTCCGCCCGAGGGGGACGGACCGGGGAGCTGTTTTTT
CDR3: CASSSARGGRTGELFF

size: NA
J: TRBJ2-7
D: NA
V: TRBV6-6
DNA: TGTGCCAGCAGTCCCTGGGGGGAGGCCGAGCAGTACTTC
CDR3: CASSPWGEAEQYF

size: NA
J: TRBJ2-1
D: NA
V: TRBV5-6
DNA: TGTGCCAGCAGCTTGGGTTGGGAACGGCAGTTCTTC
CDR3: CASSLGWERQFF

size: NA
J: TRBJ1-1
D: TRBD1
V: TRBV19
DNA: TGTGCCAGTACCAGAGCGGTGGGAGGGGGCTTCAAGCGGTCTGAAGCTTTCTTT
CDR3: CASTRAVGGGFKRSEAFF

size: once
J: TRBJ2-5
D: TRBD2
V: TRBV7-2
DNA: TGTGCCAGCAGCTCTGGGGGGGACCAAGAGACCCAGTACTTC
CDR3: CASSSGGDQETQYF

size: NA
J: TRBJ2-1
D: TRBD2
V: TRBV6-4
DNA: TGTGCCAGCAGTGACTCGACTAGCGGGGATTACAATGAGCAGTTCTTC
CDR3: CASSDSTSGDYNEQFF

size: NA
J: TRBJ2-6
D: NA
V: TRBV19
DNA: TGTGCCAGTAGTTCGGTCCCCTCTGGGGCCAACGTCCTGACTTTC
CDR3: CASSSVPSGANVLTF

size: NA
J: TRBJ2-5
D: NA
V: TRBV11-3
DNA: TGTGCCAGCAGCTTGGGTATCTCCGGGTCACAAGAGACCCAGTACTTC
CDR3: CASSLGISGSQETQYF

size: NA
J: TRBJ1-6
D: NA
V: TRBV4-1
DNA: TGCGCCAGCAGCCGGCTAGGGTCGAGGGATTCACCCCTCCACTTT
CDR3: CASSRLGSRDSPLHF

size: NA
J: TRBJ1-2
D: NA
V: TRBV18
DNA: TGTGCCAGCTCAATAGTCACAGGGCTGACGCAGGGCTACACCTTC
CDR3: CASSIVTGLTQGYTF

size: NA
J: TRBJ2-3
D: TRBD2
V: TRBV9
DNA: TGTGCCAGCAGCGTGGGGACTACATACACAGATACGCAGTATTTT
CDR3: CASSVGTTYTDTQYF

size: NA
J: TRBJ1-2
D: NA
V: TRBV27
DNA: TGTGCCAGCAGCCTTCTATCGAACCTAAACAGCTATGGCTACACCTTC
CDR3: CASSLLSNLNSYGYTF

size: NA
J: TRBJ1-1
D: TRBD1
V: TRBV6-5
DNA: TGTGCCAGCACCCCGGGACAGCCCGTTTTTGAAGCTTTCTTT
CDR3: CASTPGQPVFEAFF

size: NA
J: TRBJ2-2
D: TRBD1
V: TRBV7-2
DNA: TGTGCCAGCAGCTGGATGACAGGGAGCACCGGGGAGCTGTTTTTT
CDR3: CASSWMTGSTGELFF

size: NA
J: TRBJ2-1
D: NA
V: TRBV27
DNA: TGTGCCAGCAGTTTGCAGGGTATGGTGAATGAGCAGTTCTTC
CDR3: CASSLQGMVNEQFF